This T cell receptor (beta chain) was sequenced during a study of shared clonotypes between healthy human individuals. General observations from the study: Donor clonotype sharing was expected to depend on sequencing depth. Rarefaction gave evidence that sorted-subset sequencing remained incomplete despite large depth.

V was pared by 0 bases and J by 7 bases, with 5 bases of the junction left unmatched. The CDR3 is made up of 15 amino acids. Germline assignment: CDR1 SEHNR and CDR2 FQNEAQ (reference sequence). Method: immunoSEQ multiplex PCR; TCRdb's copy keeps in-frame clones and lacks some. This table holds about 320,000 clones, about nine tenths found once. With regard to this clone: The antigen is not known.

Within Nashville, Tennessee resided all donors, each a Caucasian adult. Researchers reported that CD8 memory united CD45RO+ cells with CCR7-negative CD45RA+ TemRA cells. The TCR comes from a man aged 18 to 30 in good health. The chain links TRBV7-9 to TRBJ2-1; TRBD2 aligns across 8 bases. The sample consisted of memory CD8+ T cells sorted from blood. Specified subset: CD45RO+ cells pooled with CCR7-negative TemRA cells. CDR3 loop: CASSLAVSGENEQFF. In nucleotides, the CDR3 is TGTGCCAGCAGCTTAGCTGTTAGCGGGGAGAATGAGCAGTTCTTC.